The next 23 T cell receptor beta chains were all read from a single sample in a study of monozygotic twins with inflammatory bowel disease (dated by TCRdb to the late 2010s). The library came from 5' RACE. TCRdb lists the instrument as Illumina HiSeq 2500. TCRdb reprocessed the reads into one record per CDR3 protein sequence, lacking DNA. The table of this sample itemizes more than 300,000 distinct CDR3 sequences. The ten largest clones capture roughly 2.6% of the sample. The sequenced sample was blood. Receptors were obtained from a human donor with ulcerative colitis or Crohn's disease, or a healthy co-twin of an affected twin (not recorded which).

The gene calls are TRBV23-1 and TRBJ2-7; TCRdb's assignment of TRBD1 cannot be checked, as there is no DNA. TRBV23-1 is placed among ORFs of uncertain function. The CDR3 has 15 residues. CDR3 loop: CASSQLQGYHYEQYF.

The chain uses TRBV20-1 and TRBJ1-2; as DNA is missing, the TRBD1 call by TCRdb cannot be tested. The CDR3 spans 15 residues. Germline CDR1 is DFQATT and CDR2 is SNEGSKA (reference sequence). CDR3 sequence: CSARGERVSNYGYTF.

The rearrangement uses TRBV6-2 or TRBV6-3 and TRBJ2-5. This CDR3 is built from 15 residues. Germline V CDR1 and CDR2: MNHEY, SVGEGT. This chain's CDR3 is CASSPQGVVEETQYF.

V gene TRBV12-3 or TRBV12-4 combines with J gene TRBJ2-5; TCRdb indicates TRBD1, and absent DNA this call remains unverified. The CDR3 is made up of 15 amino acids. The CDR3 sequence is CASTPQGGIEETQYF.

The CDR3 region is CASSFLAYEQYF. This sequence joins TRBV12-3 or TRBV12-4 and TRBJ2-7. The CDR3 runs 12 residues.

The CDR3 reads CASSLGNDRGQKFF. This chain connects TRBV7-3 to TRBJ2-1; the D gene TCRdb calls, TRBD1, cannot be checked with no DNA. Germline CDR1 reads SGHTA; CDR2 reads FQGTGA. The CDR3 is 14 amino acids.

CDR3 loop: CASSHPGQGAGGYTF. The chain couples TRBV4-3 to TRBJ1-2; TCRdb returns TRBD1, unconfirmable since there is no DNA. Per the germline V gene, CDR1 is LGHNA and CDR2 is YSLEER. The CDR3 has 15 residues.

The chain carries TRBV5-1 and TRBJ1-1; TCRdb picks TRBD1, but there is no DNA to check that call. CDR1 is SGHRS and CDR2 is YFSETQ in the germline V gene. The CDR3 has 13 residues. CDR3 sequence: CASTPGSNTEAFF.

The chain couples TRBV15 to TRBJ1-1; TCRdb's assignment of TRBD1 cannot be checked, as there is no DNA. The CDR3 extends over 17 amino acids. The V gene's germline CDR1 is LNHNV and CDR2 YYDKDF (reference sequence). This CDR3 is CATSRGYTGMSGTEAFF.

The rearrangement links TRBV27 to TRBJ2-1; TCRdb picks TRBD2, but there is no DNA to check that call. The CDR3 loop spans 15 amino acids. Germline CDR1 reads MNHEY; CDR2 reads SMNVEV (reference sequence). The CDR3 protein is CASSLSAGGFNEQFF.

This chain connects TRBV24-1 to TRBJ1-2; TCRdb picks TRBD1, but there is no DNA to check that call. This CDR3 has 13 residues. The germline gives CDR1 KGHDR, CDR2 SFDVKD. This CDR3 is CATSDAGYYGYTF.

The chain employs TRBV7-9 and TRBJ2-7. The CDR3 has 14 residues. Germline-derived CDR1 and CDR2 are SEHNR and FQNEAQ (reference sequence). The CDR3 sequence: CASSFDTKAYEQYF.

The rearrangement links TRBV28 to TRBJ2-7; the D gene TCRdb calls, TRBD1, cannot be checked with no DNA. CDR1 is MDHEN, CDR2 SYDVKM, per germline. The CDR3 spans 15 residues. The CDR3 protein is CASSSGQGREYEQYF. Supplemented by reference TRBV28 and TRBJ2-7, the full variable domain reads DVKVTQSSRYLVKRTGEKVFLECVQDMDHENMFWYRQDPGLGLRLIYFSYDVKMKEKGDIPEGYSVSREKKERFSLILESASTNQTSMYLCASSSGQGREYEQYFGPGTRLTVT.

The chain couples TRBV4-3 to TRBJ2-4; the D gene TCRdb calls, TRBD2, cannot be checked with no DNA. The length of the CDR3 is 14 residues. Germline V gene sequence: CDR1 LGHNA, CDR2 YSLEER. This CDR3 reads CASSQDLGGGIQYF.

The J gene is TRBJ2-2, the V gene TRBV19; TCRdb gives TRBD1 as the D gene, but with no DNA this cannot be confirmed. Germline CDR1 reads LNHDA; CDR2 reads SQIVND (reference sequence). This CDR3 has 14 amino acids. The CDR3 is CASSIDTGTGELFF.

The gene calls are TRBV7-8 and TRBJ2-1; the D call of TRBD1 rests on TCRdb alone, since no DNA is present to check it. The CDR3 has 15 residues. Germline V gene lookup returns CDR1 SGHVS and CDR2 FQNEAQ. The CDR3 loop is CASSLGGTGGWEQFF.

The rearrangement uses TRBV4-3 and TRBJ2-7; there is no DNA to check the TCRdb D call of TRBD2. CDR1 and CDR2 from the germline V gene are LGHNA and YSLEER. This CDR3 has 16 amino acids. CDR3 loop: CASSQERAGGPGEQYF.

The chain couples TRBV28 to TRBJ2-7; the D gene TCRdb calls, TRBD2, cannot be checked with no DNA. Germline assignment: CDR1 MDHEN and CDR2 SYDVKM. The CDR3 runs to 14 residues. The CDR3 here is CASSSGLAAYEQYF.

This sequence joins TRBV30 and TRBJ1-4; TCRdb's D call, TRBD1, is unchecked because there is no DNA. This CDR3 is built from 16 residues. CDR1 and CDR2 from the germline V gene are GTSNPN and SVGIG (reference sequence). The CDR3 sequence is CAWSVSRDVFNEKLFF. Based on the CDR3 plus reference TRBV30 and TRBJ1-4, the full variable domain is SQTIHQWPATLVQPVGSPLSLECTVEGTSNPNLYWYRQAAGRGLQLLFYSVGIGQISSEVPQNLSASRPQDRQFILSSKKLLLSDSGFYLCAWSVSRDVFNEKLFFGSGTQLSVL.

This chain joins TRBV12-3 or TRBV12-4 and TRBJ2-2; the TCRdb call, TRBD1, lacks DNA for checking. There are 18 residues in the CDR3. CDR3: CASSLVHYRGKNTGELFF.

The CDR3 loop reads CATSDSPRSYEQYF. The chain is built from TRBV24-1 and TRBJ2-7; TCRdb calls TRBD2, which cannot be checked without DNA. The CDR3 consists of 14 residues. CDR1 KGHDR and CDR2 SFDVKD come from the germline V gene.

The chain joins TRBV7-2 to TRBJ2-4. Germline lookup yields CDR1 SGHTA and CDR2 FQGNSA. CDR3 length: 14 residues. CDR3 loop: CASSLALAGTTQYF.

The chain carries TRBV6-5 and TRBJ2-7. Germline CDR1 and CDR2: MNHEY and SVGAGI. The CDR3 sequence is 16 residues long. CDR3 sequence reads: CASSYAQAFRVYEQYF.